These T cell receptor beta chains were read from a single sample in a study of blood T cell repertoires in COVID-19. The table came from immunoSEQ multiplex PCR; TCRdb's copy has only in-frame clones and leaves some out. The repertoire holds almost 300,000 clones, just under 90% seen once, with over 8.5% in the top ten. Sequenced material: peripheral blood. The receptors here all came from a woman in her twenties or thirties with COVID-19, enrolled during active disease. Each CDR3 is given with its conserved first and last residue. D genes are given only for firm matches. Size values are once, few and many counts, or a class for expanded clones, and some rows have none.

size: NA; D: NA; V: TRBV7-2; J: TRBJ1-3; DNA: TGTGCCAGCAGCTTATTGGGCCGCTCTGGAAACACCATATATTTT; CDR3: CASSLLGRSGNTIYF
size: NA; D: NA; V: TRBV28; J: TRBJ1-1; DNA: TGTGCCAGCAGTTTATGGGGGGCGAACACTGAAGCTTTCTTT; CDR3: CASSLWGANTEAFF
size: NA; D: NA; V: TRBV20-1; J: TRBJ1-6; DNA: TGCAGTGCTAGTGGACAGCCTGGACCAAATTCACCCCTCCACTTT; CDR3: CSASGQPGPNSPLHF
size: NA; D: TRBD1; V: TRBV5-1; J: TRBJ2-3; DNA: TGCGCCAGCAGCTTCGGGACAGGAGTCACAGATACGCAGTATTTT; CDR3: CASSFGTGVTDTQYF
size: once; D: TRBD2; V: TRBV9; J: TRBJ2-5; DNA: TGTGCCAGCAGCATCTCTATAGCGGGGGGGCCGCAAGAGACCCAGTACTTC; CDR3: CASSISIAGGPQETQYF
size: once; D: NA; V: TRBV5-8; J: TRBJ2-5; DNA: TGTGCCAGCAGCTGGGACGCGGGGGAGACCCAGTACTTC; CDR3: CASSWDAGETQYF
size: NA; D: TRBD1; V: TRBV10-1; J: TRBJ1-2; DNA: TGCGCCAGCAAACAGGGGTCCTATGGCTACACCTTC; CDR3: CASKQGSYGYTF
size: NA; D: TRBD2; V: TRBV6-7; J: TRBJ2-7; DNA: TGTGCCAGCAGGCGGACTAGCGGGGGGGCCGGCGAGCAGTACTTC; CDR3: CASRRTSGGAGEQYF
size: NA; D: NA; V: TRBV18; J: TRBJ1-2; DNA: TGTGCCAGCTCACCTAACCCCACAGGTGATGGCTACACCTTC; CDR3: CASSPNPTGDGYTF
size: NA; D: TRBD1; V: TRBV19; J: TRBJ1-1; DNA: TGTGCCAGTAGCCCGCAACGTGACAGGGGGGGGCTCGTAGCTTTCTTT; CDR3: CASSPQRDRGGLVAFF
size: NA; D: TRBD1; V: TRBV6-6; J: TRBJ2-7; DNA: TGTGCCAGCAGTTACGCTGGGACAGGAGGGTACGAGCAGTACTTC; CDR3: CASSYAGTGGYEQYF
size: NA; D: TRBD2; V: TRBV25-1; J: TRBJ2-5; DNA: TGTGCCAGCAGTGTATGGGGGGGAAAGACCCAGTACTTC; CDR3: CASSVWGGKTQYF
size: few; D: NA; V: TRBV11-2; J: TRBJ1-2; DNA: TGTGCCAGCAGCTTAGTGTACACGACTAACTATGGCTACACCTTC; CDR3: CASSLVYTTNYGYTF
size: NA; D: TRBD2; V: TRBV4-3; J: TRBJ2-3; DNA: TGCGCCAGCAGCCCCCGGCGACTAGCCGGCACAGATACGCAGTATTTT; CDR3: CASSPRRLAGTDTQYF
size: NA; D: NA; V: TRBV7-9; J: TRBJ2-4; DNA: TGTGCCAGCAGCTTAGGGGAAAGGGGACACAAAAACATTCAGTACTTC; CDR3: CASSLGERGHKNIQYF
size: NA; D: NA; V: TRBV10-2; J: TRBJ1-1; DNA: TGCGCCAGCAGTCAGGGAGGTACTGAAGCTTTCTTT; CDR3: CASSQGGTEAFF
size: NA; D: NA; V: TRBV19; J: TRBJ1-2; DNA: TGTGCCAGTAGTATAGGCGGACAGCCTCTCTATGGCTACACCTTC; CDR3: CASSIGGQPLYGYTF
size: once; D: TRBD1; V: TRBV4-2; J: TRBJ1-6; DNA: TGTGCCAGCAGCCAGCGGACAGGAAATTCACCCCTCCACTTT; CDR3: CASSQRTGNSPLHF
size: NA; D: NA; V: TRBV6-2/TRBV6-3; J: TRBJ1-6; DNA: TGTGCCAGCAGCCCTGCGGGCTTTGGGGTTTATAATTCACCCCTCCACTTT; CDR3: CASSPAGFGVYNSPLHF
size: NA; D: NA; V: TRBV3-1/TRBV3-2; J: TRBJ1-2; DNA: TGTGCCAGCAGCCGAGGAGACCGCTATGGCTACACCTTC; CDR3: CASSRGDRYGYTF
size: NA; D: NA; V: TRBV2; J: TRBJ2-7; DNA: TGTGCCAGCAAAATCATGCACGGGGACGAGCAGTACTTC; CDR3: CASKIMHGDEQYF
size: NA; D: TRBD1; V: TRBV29-1; J: TRBJ2-1; DNA: TGCAGCGCGTGGAGGGGGCAAGGGACAGGGGTACTCAATGAGCAGTTCTTC; CDR3: CSAWRGQGTGVLNEQFF
size: NA; D: TRBD1; V: TRBV6-5; J: TRBJ2-1; DNA: TGTGCCAGCAGTCCGGGACAGGAATACAATGAGCAGTTCTTC; CDR3: CASSPGQEYNEQFF
size: NA; D: NA; V: TRBV6-1; J: TRBJ1-4; DNA: TGTGCCAGCAGTGAAGCGAGGAAAGGGGAGGCAACTAATGAAAAACTGTTTTTT; CDR3: CASSEARKGEATNEKLFF
size: NA; D: NA; V: TRBV5-1; J: TRBJ2-7; DNA: TGCGCCAGCAGGGATGGGGCCCCAACCTACGAGCAGTACTTC; CDR3: CASRDGAPTYEQYF
size: NA; D: NA; V: TRBV11-1; J: TRBJ2-5; DNA: TGTGCCAGCAGCTTAGGTCCAGACCAAGAGACCCAGTACTTC; CDR3: CASSLGPDQETQYF
size: NA; D: TRBD1; V: TRBV7-9; J: TRBJ1-2; DNA: TGTGCCAGCAGCCTTACAGGGGGCGATTTTGGCTACACCTTC; CDR3: CASSLTGGDFGYTF